This T cell receptor (beta chain) was retrieved from a study of technical replicates of blood from several donors. Germline CDR1 is SGHDT and CDR2 is YYEEEE. The V and J ends lost 5 bases and 0 bases respectively, with 18 bases between them. This CDR3 spans 17 amino acids. Sequencing was performed with immunoSEQ multiplex PCR; in TCRdb, only in-frame clones are kept and a portion is missing. The sample holds tens of thousands of clones; around 95% are singletons and the top ten take around 0.21%. The chain combines TRBV5-6 with TRBJ2-1, with D possibly matching TRBD2 (5 bases). Sequenced material: T cells isolated from PBMCs. The clonotype comes from a human donor in good health. This CDR3 reads CASRGPADFSSYNEQFF. The CDR3 nucleotides read TGTGCCAGCAGGGGCCCGGCGGACTTTAGCTCCTACAATGAGCAGTTCTTC.